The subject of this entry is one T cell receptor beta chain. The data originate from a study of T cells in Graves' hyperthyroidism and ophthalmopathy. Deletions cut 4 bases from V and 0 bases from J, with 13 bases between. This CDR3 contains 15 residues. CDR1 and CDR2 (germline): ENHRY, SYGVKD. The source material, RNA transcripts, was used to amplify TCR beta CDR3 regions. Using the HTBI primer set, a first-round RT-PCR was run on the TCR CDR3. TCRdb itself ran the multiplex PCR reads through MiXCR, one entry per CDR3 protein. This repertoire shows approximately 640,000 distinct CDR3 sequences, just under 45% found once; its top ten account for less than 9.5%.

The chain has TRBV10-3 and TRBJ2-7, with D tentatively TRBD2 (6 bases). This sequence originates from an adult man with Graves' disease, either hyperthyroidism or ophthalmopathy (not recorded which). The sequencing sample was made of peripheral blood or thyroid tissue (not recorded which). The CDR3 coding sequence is TGTGCCATCAGTGTCTTAAGCGGGTCCTCCTACGAGCAGTACTTC. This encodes CAISVLSGSSYEQYF.